The source of this T cell receptor (beta chain) is a study of response to subunit inactivated influenza vaccine. Study-wide points: After each seasonal influenza vaccination, few new T cells are recruited, the authors suggested.

This clonotype showed up just a few times. What it recognizes is unknown. The length of the CDR3 is 12 residues. Per the germline V gene, CDR1 is LNHNV and CDR2 is YYDKDF (reference sequence). V shed 0 bases and J shed 14 bases, with 11 bases lying between them. A single record per CDR3 protein comes from TCRdb applying MiXCR to the RT-PCR reads. The sample lists 500,000 to 600,000 distinct CDR3 sequences, less than 15% occurring once. The input for sequencing was PBMCs from blood, taken approximately 13 days after vaccination. The chain combines TRBV15 with TRBJ2-1; D might be TRBD2 (6 bases). The receptor's source is a middle-aged man who received an inactivated influenza vaccine. CDR3 loop: CATSRDYQREFF. CDR3 nucleotide sequence: TGTGCCACCAGCAGAGATTATCAGCGGGAGTTCTTC.